This T cell receptor beta chain was observed in a study of blood T cell repertoires in COVID-19. V shed 5 bases and J shed 7 bases, with 14 bases lying between them. The CDR3 loop spans 13 amino acids. The germline V gene has CDR1 MNHEY and CDR2 SVGAGI. Libraries were prepared by immunoSEQ multiplex PCR; TCRdb keeps only in-frame clonotypes and omits some of them. The sample records more than 130,000 clones, under 85% being singletons. Source material: peripheral blood. The sequence came from a woman older than 75 in a cohort sampled during active or convalescent COVID-19. The V call is TRBV6-5, the J call TRBJ1-1, with unresolved D. This chain's CDR3 is CASSRGFPREAFF. CDR3 bases: TGTGCCAGCAGTCGCGGGTTTCCCCGTGAAGCTTTCTTT.